This T cell receptor (beta chain) came from a study of T-cell memory formation after mild COVID-19. As for the study in general: Largely, the TCR clusters proved donor specific.

This clonotype turned up a few times. Antigen specificity is unknown. TCRdb reprocessed the 5' RACE reads with MiXCR, giving one entry per CDR3 protein. The sample consists of around 200,000 distinct CDR3 sequences, about 11% of them appearing once. Study-level findings and limits: Some SARS-CoV-2-responding clones were already detected in memory before infection. CD8+ contracting clones occupied EMRA, while CD4+ ones occupied mainly CM and EM.

The clonotype was recovered from a man between 18 and 35 years old who had mild COVID-19 (a few samples of this study predate the infection). Cell type and time point are not known. The sequencing input was PBMCs or a T cell subset sorted from them (not recorded which).

This CDR3 reads CASSQGRDRDASYEQYV. CDR3 bases: TGTGCCAGCTCACAAGGCCGGGACAGGGACGCTTCCTACGAGCAGTACGTC. The V call is TRBV18, the J call TRBJ2-7; TRBD1 matches at 9 bases. The V gene end was trimmed by 4 bases and the J gene end by 1 base; junction bases not matched to a gene: 11. Germline V CDR1 and CDR2: KGHSH, LQKENI. The length of the CDR3 is 17 residues.